This is a list of T cell receptor beta chains from one sample in a study of T cells in Graves' hyperthyroidism and ophthalmopathy. TCRdb redid the calling of the multiplex PCR reads with MiXCR, one entry per CDR3 protein. The sample consists of 300,000 to 400,000 distinct CDR3 sequences, around 13% of them appearing once. The specimen sequenced was blood. These receptors all stem from a woman younger than 45 with Graves' hyperthyroidism. The CDR3 runs from the conserved cysteine through the conserved F or W. D genes are given only for firm matches. The size field is filled for only some rows; it gives once, few, many or a size class.

CDR3 protein | CDR3 DNA | clone size | J gene | D gene | V gene
CSAIRQEEVLAKNIQYF | TGCAGTGCTATCCGGCAGGAGGAGGTCCTAGCCAAAAACATTCAGTACTTC | . | TRBJ2-4 | . | TRBV20-1
CSARDRSSYNSPLHF | TGCAGTGCTAGAGACCGCAGCTCCTATAATTCACCCCTCCACTTT | . | TRBJ1-6 | . | TRBV20-1
CASTWDSINEQFF | TGTGCCAGCACCTGGGACAGCATCAATGAGCAGTTCTTC | many | TRBJ2-1 | TRBD1 | TRBV12-3/TRBV12-4
CAWGTGAGNTIYF | TGTGCCTGGGGTACAGGGGCCGGAAACACCATATATTTT | . | TRBJ1-3 | TRBD1 | TRBV30
CSARSLAGGDNEQFF | TGCAGTGCTAGATCCCTAGCGGGAGGGGACAATGAGCAGTTCTTC | many | TRBJ2-1 | TRBD2 | TRBV20-1
CASSRDTYGYTF | TGTGCCAGTTCACGGGACACATATGGCTACACCTTC | . | TRBJ1-2 | . | TRBV10-3
CSASRGKASRELFF | TGCAGTGCTAGTAGGGGGAAGGCTTCGCGGGAGCTGTTTTTT | . | TRBJ2-2 | . | TRBV20-1
CASSLKPVYEQYF | TGTGCCAGCAGCTTAAAACCCGTCTACGAGCAGTACTTC | many | TRBJ2-7 | . | TRBV11-2
CSAREYRRYEQYF | TGCAGTGCTAGAGAGTACAGGCGGTACGAGCAGTACTTC | few | TRBJ2-7 | . | TRBV20-1
CASRRPEFGNTIYF | TGTGCCAGCAGGCGACCGGAGTTCGGAAACACCATATATTTT | many | TRBJ1-3 | . | TRBV12-3/TRBV12-4
CASSQDWRTWNNEQFF | TGTGCCAGCAGCCAAGATTGGCGGACTTGGAACAATGAGCAGTTCTTC | . | TRBJ2-1 | . | TRBV3-1
CASSLTSGYEQYF | TGTGCCAGCAGCTTAACTAGCGGCTACGAGCAGTACTTC | many | TRBJ2-7 | TRBD2 | TRBV7-2
CASSFTGHDNTGELFF | TGTGCCAGCAGTTTTACAGGTCATGATAACACCGGGGAGCTGTTTTTT | few | TRBJ2-2 | . | TRBV12-3/TRBV12-4
CSAGVGTYSTDTQYF | TGCAGTGCGGGAGTTGGGACTTACAGCACAGATACGCAGTATTTT | . | TRBJ2-3 | . | TRBV20-1
CASSIQTANTGELFF | TGTGCCAGTAGTATCCAAACCGCGAACACCGGGGAGCTGTTTTTT | . | TRBJ2-2 | . | TRBV19
CASSSAPDQETQYF | TGTGCTAGCAGCTCCGCTCCCGACCAAGAGACCCAGTACTTC | many | TRBJ2-5 | . | TRBV7-7
CASSCDSSSNQPQHF | TGTGCCAGTAGTTGTGACAGCAGTAGCAATCAGCCCCAGCATTTT | . | TRBJ1-5 | . | TRBV19
CASRRRESTDTQYF | TGTGCCAGCAGGCGCCGGGAAAGCACAGATACGCAGTATTTT | . | TRBJ2-3 | . | TRBV27
CSVDGGQGSYEQYF | TGCAGCGTTGATGGGGGGCAGGGATCCTACGAGCAGTACTTC | few | TRBJ2-7 | . | TRBV29-1
CSVGDTPYEQYF | TGCAGCGTTGGGGACACCCCTTACGAGCAGTACTTC | few | TRBJ2-7 | . | TRBV29-1
CASSFWGAGEGTDTQYF | TGTGCCAGCAGCTTTTGGGGAGCGGGAGAGGGGACAGATACGCAGTATTTT | few | TRBJ2-3 | TRBD2 | TRBV5-4
CASSPTGDEQYF | TGCGCCAGCAGCCCGACAGGGGACGAGCAGTACTTC | many | TRBJ2-7 | TRBD1 | TRBV5-1
CSAREVGEQYF | TGCAGTGCTAGAGAGGTCGGAGAGCAGTACTTC | few | TRBJ2-7 | . | TRBV20-1
CASSLRTLGSYEQYF | TGTGCCAGCAGTTTGCGGACTTTGGGCTCCTACGAGCAGTACTTC | few | TRBJ2-7 | . | TRBV27
CASIPSGRHYNEQFF | TGTGCCAGCATTCCTAGCGGGAGGCATTACAATGAGCAGTTCTTC | . | TRBJ2-1 | TRBD2 | TRBV6-1
CASSLLSFGTGSPKNIQYF | TGTGCCAGCAGTTTATTGTCTTTTGGGACAGGGAGCCCCAAAAACATTCAGTACTTC | . | TRBJ2-4 | TRBD1 | TRBV28
CASTYTNTEAFF | TGTGCCAGCACCTATACGAACACTGAAGCTTTCTTT | many | TRBJ1-1 | . | TRBV2
CASSSVTLLHF | TGTGCCAGCAGTTCTGTGACCCTTCTCCACTTT | few | TRBJ1-6 | . | TRBV6-5
CASRGGGGNTIYF | TGTGCCTCCCGGGGGGGAGGCGGAAACACCATATATTTT | many | TRBJ1-3 | . | TRBV2
CASRPTGTGELFF | TGTGCCAGCAGACCAACGGGCACCGGGGAGCTGTTTTTT | many | TRBJ2-2 | . | TRBV6-1
CASSMDGGGSEQFF | TGTGCCAGCAGCATGGATGGGGGGGGCAGTGAGCAGTTCTTC | few | TRBJ2-1 | . | TRBV7-8
CSAPDRLRNTEAFF | TGCAGTGCCCCGGACAGGCTGCGGAACACTGAAGCTTTCTTT | many | TRBJ1-1 | TRBD1 | TRBV20-1
CATSHREGKNIQYF | TGTGCCACCAGTCATCGGGAGGGAAAAAACATTCAGTACTTC | many | TRBJ2-4 | TRBD2 | TRBV24-1
CASSPYQSGQGAFF | TGTGCCAGCAGCCCCTACCAGTCAGGCCAGGGAGCTTTCTTT | . | TRBJ1-1 | . | TRBV7-9
CASSESSLAEDEQYF | TGCGCCAGCAGTGAGTCGTCGCTAGCGGAGGACGAGCAGTACTTC | many | TRBJ2-7 | TRBD2 | TRBV10-1
CASSPTSGGPGELFF | TGCGCCAGCAGCCCGACTAGCGGGGGGCCCGGGGAGCTGTTTTTT | many | TRBJ2-2 | TRBD2 | TRBV5-1
CASSSGLAGGVYEQYF | TGTGCCAGCAGTTCGGGACTAGCGGGAGGGGTCTACGAGCAGTACTTC | few | TRBJ2-7 | TRBD2 | TRBV6-5
CSAEGGRTEAFF | TGCAGTGCGGAAGGAGGGAGGACTGAAGCTTTCTTT | few | TRBJ1-1 | . | TRBV20-1
CSATPRASGANVLTF | TGCAGTGCTACCCCGAGGGCCTCTGGGGCCAACGTCCTGACTTTC | . | TRBJ2-6 | . | TRBV20-1
CASNPEEAGFEETQYF | TGTGCCAGCAACCCAGAGGAGGCGGGGTTCGAAGAGACCCAGTACTTC | . | TRBJ2-5 | . | TRBV7-9
CASSLPSGATAEQYF | TGTGCCAGCAGCTTACCTAGCGGGGCTACGGCCGAGCAGTACTTC | . | TRBJ2-7 | TRBD2 | TRBV7-2
CASSLDRHAEAFF | TGTGCCAGCAGCTTAGATAGACATGCTGAAGCTTTCTTT | many | TRBJ1-1 | . | TRBV11-2